One and the same sample provided the 12 T cell receptor beta chains below, sequenced in a study of OX40 agonist ivuxolimab in advanced cancers. TCRdb's copy holds only in-frame clones and misses some; the assay was immunoSEQ multiplex PCR. The table includes tens of thousands of clones, 85% to 90% detected once. The sequenced sample was CD4+ or CD8+ T cells sorted from blood, obtained in a trial of the OX40 agonist ivuxolimab. These receptors all come from an adult with an advanced solid tumor such as melanoma, head and neck, liver or kidney cancer.

V usage is TRBV7-8 and J usage is TRBJ1-1, with D perhaps TRBD1 (6 bases). Germline V gene sequence: CDR1 SGHVS, CDR2 FQNEAQ. The CDR3 is 18 residues long. V shed 4 bases and J shed 0 bases, with 21 bases lying between them. The CDR3 region has the DNA TGTGCCAGCAGCTCGGTACAGGGCTTTAACAGGATGAACACTGAAGCTTTCTTT. This codes for CASSSVQGFNRMNTEAFF.

V usage is TRBV27 and J usage is TRBJ1-1, with a weak D call TRBD1 (5 bases). CDR3 length: 14 amino acids. Germline CDR1 MNHEY, CDR2 SMNVEV (reference sequence). Trimming shortened V by 6 bases and J by 0 bases, and 11 bases separated the two germline ends. CDR3 sequence reads: CASRTDSLNTEAFF. The CDR3 DNA reads TGTGCCAGCAGGACCGACAGCCTGAACACTGAAGCTTTCTTT.

This clone was picked up one time. The chain recombines TRBV25-1 with TRBJ1-6, with D unresolved. The CDR3 length is 15 residues. The V gene lost 2 bases and the J gene lost 8 bases, with 13 bases spanning the gap. Per germline, CDR1 MGHDK and CDR2 SYGVNS. DNA for the CDR3: TGTGCCAGCAGTGAACTAGGTGGTGGTGATTCACCCCTCCACTTT. It is translated as CASSELGGGDSPLHF. The whole variable domain, remainder taken from reference TRBV25-1 and TRBJ1-6, is EADIYQTPRYLVIGTGKKITLECSQTMGHDKMYWYQQDPGMELHLIHYSYGVNSTEKGDLSSESTVSRIRTEHFPLTLESARPSHTSQYLCASSELGGGDSPLHFGNGTRLTVT.

V is TRBV19 and J is TRBJ1-1; TRBD1 aligns across 8 bases. The J segment lost 4 bases and the V segment lost 4 bases, leaving 8 bases of the junction unmatched. In germline, CDR1 is LNHDA, CDR2 SQIVND (reference sequence). This CDR3 is 15 amino acids long. This CDR3 reads CASSRQGAQGTEAFF. Written as DNA, the CDR3 is TGTGCCAGTAGTAGGCAGGGGGCGCAGGGCACTGAAGCTTTCTTT.

V is TRBV5-4 and J is TRBJ1-1; D call uncertain. CDR3 size: 12 residues. CDR1 SGHNT and CDR2 YYREEE come from the germline V gene (reference sequence). The germline V and J ends were trimmed by 0 bases and 4 bases, with 4 bases remaining between them. The CDR3 sequence: CASSLDRTEAFF. The CDR3 region has the DNA TGTGCCAGCAGCTTGGACCGCACTGAAGCTTTCTTT.

The chain is built from TRBV18 and TRBJ1-4; D is unclear. In germline, CDR1 is KGHSH, CDR2 LQKENI. With 2 bases removed from V and 4 bases from J, the gap between germline ends came to 11 bases. The CDR3 extends over 15 amino acids. The CDR3 region is CASSPTGPFNEKLFF. The CDR3 bases are TGTGCCAGCTCACCAACCGGGCCGTTTAATGAAAAACTGTTTTTT.

CDR3: CASSLDPGGSPLHF. The CDR3, as DNA: TGTGCCAGCTCACTGGATCCGGGTGGATCACCCCTCCACTTT. The V gene is TRBV18, the J gene TRBJ1-6; D not resolved. The germline CDR1 and CDR2 sequences are KGHSH and LQKENI. The CDR3 is 14 residues long. V was shortened by 4 bases and J by 10 bases, with 14 bases between the two germline ends.

The table lists this clone with a few counts. The rearrangement joins TRBV29-1 to TRBJ2-3; no definite D call. This CDR3 is built from 14 residues. Germline CDR1 SQVTM, CDR2 ANQGSEA. V was shortened by 4 bases and J by 4 bases, with 15 bases between the two germline ends. The CDR3 DNA follows: TGCAGCGTTGTCGGTTCGGAGTTCGCAGATACGCAGTATTTT. Translated, it gives CSVVGSEFADTQYF.

Concerning this clone itself: The junction departs from the called germline gene at one end, perhaps through a read error. The rearrangement links TRBV18 to TRBJ1-2; 8 bases map to TRBD1. The CDR3 runs 15 residues. Germline assignment: CDR1 KGHSH and CDR2 LQKENI. CDR3 sequence reads: CASSPRQGSNDGYTF. The CDR3 DNA reads TGTGCCAGCTCACCGCGACAGGGGAGTAACGATGGCTACACCTTC.

This chain uses TRBV7-6 with TRBJ2-7; D may match TRBD1 or TRBD2 (5 bases each). Trimming cost V 0 bases and J 2 bases, with 11 bases left between them. CDR3 size: 15 residues. Germline V CDR1 and CDR2: SGHVS, FNYEAQ. CDR3 sequence: CASSLAIGDPYEQYF. The DNA for the CDR3 is TGTGCCAGCAGCTTAGCGATTGGGGACCCCTACGAGCAGTACTTC.

The gene calls are TRBV28 and TRBJ2-1; no clear D. The CDR3 extends over 14 amino acids. Per germline, CDR1 MDHEN and CDR2 SYDVKM. Trimming pared 9 bases from V and 1 base from J, leaving 13 bases between. The CDR3 sequence: CASSDLISYNEQFF. CDR3 nucleotide sequence: TGTGCCAGTTCAGACTTAATATCCTACAATGAGCAGTTCTTC. The full variable domain, its missing parts supplied by reference TRBV28 and TRBJ2-1, is DVKVTQSSRYLVKRTGEKVFLECVQDMDHENMFWYRQDPGLGLRLIYFSYDVKMKEKGDIPEGYSVSREKKERFSLILESASTNQTSMYLCASSDLISYNEQFFGPGTRLTVL.

The V and J genes are TRBV27 and TRBJ2-7; D may match TRBD1 or TRBD2 (5 bases each). This CDR3 has 14 amino acids. Trimming pared 8 bases from V and 7 bases from J, leaving 21 bases between. The germline gives CDR1 MNHEY, CDR2 SMNVEV (reference sequence). The CDR3 bases are TGTGCCAGCGCCTACTGGGGTAAAGGGGAGGAGCAGTACTTC. This encodes CASAYWGKGEEQYF.